Each of the 17 T cell receptor beta chains below was sequenced from the same sample in a study of early T cells in non-severe SARS-CoV-2 infection. TCRdb reanalysed the 5' RACE reads using MiXCR and keeps one entry per CDR3 protein. The sample yields some 57,000 distinct CDR3 sequences, less than 9.5% seen once. Here the sequenced sample was whole blood, taken at baseline. Receptors were obtained from an adult who was a healthcare worker with PCR-confirmed SARS-CoV-2 infection or an uninfected control (not recorded which).

The chain uses TRBV19 and TRBJ2-7; maybe TRBD2 (5 bases). V was shortened by 6 bases and J by 3 bases, with 12 bases between the two germline ends. This CDR3 contains 13 residues. The germline V gene encodes CDR1 LNHDA and CDR2 SQIVND (reference sequence). CDR3: CASSVLGSYEQYF. The DNA of the CDR3 is TGTGCCAGTAGCGTACTAGGCAGCTACGAGCAGTACTTC.

This clonotype was seen many times. The J gene is TRBJ2-1, the V gene TRBV6-4; D call uncertain. The germline gives CDR1 MRHNA, CDR2 SNTAGT. The CDR3 totals 15 residues. V lost 0 bases to trimming and J lost 4 bases, with 10 bases between them. This chain's CDR3 is CASSDSSGPYNEQFF. CDR3 bases: TGTGCCAGCAGTGACTCATCGGGCCCGTACAATGAGCAGTTCTTC.

This clonotype was recorded many times. This rearrangement joins TRBV12-3 or TRBV12-4 to TRBJ1-4; D is uncertain. Trimming took off 5 bases at V and 8 bases at J, with 15 bases between the two ends. This CDR3 comprises 14 residues. The CDR3 sequence: CASSPGIRPEKLFF. CDR3 nucleotides: TGTGCCAGCAGTCCCGGGATCCGGCCCGAAAAACTGTTTTTT.

The rearrangement uses TRBV18 and TRBJ2-3; tentatively, D is TRBD1 or TRBD2 (5 bases each). The germline CDR1 and CDR2 sequences are KGHSH and LQKENI. The ends were cut back, 4 bases at V and 4 bases at J, with 9 bases in the middle. This CDR3 comprises 13 residues. This CDR3 is CASSQQGADTQYF. The CDR3 nucleotides are TGTGCCAGCTCACAGCAGGGAGCAGATACGCAGTATTTT.

This clonotype has only a few counts. The gene calls are TRBV10-3 and TRBJ2-7; D possibly matches TRBD1 or TRBD2 (6 bases each). The germline V gene has CDR1 ENHRY and CDR2 SYGVKD. The CDR3 runs to 14 residues. V was cut by 6 bases and J by 2 bases, with 14 bases left in between. This CDR3 is CAIRSGDMPYEQYF. In DNA, the CDR3 is TGTGCCATCAGGTCGGGGGACATGCCCTACGAGCAGTACTTC.

This clonotype came up many times. The chain recombines TRBV7-2 with TRBJ2-5; TRBD2 is a possible D gene (6 bases). Germline V gene sequence: CDR1 SGHTA, CDR2 FQGNSA. The CDR3 extends over 15 amino acids. Trimming pared 5 bases from V and 5 bases from J, leaving 18 bases between. The CDR3 protein is CASSRGGVNRETQYF. The CDR3 DNA reads as TGTGCCAGCAGCCGAGGCGGGGTGAATCGGGAGACCCAGTACTTC. Variable domain in full (rest from reference TRBV7-2 and TRBJ2-5): GAGVSQSPSNKVTEKGKDVELRCDPISGHTALYWYRQSLGQGLEFLIYFQGNSAPDKSGLPSDRFSAERTGGSVSTLTIQRTQQEDSAVYLCASSRGGVNRETQYFGPGTRLLVL.

This clonotype showed up just a few times. CDR3 nucleotides: TGTGCTTCCCAAGAGGGGGACATTCAGTACTTC. Its protein is CASQEGDIQYF. The chain joins TRBV11-2 to TRBJ2-4; D may be TRBD1 (6 bases). Germline values: CDR1 SGHAT, CDR2 FQNNGV. The CDR3 consists of 11 residues.

This sequence joins TRBV19 and TRBJ2-4, with D tentatively TRBD1 (5 bases). V was trimmed by 5 bases and J by 0 bases, leaving 8 bases between them. CDR1 and CDR2 from the germline V gene are LNHDA and SQIVND (reference sequence). This CDR3 spans 14 amino acids. The CDR3 bases are TGTGCCAGTAGTCTCAGGGAAGCCAAAAACATTCAGTACTTC. It codes for CASSLREAKNIQYF.

The chain carries TRBV30 and TRBJ1-1; no clear D. Germline CDR1 reads GTSNPN; CDR2 reads SVGIG (reference sequence). Trimming removed 0 bases from V and 4 bases from J, with 3 bases in between. This CDR3 is built from 11 residues. CDR3 nucleotides: TGTGCCTGGAGTGTCGTCACTGAAGCTTTCTTT. This codes for CAWSVVTEAFF.

In its sample, this clonotype was seen a few times. The CDR3 nucleotides are TGTGCCAGCAGTGATCGCGGAGCCCAAGAGACCCAGTACTTC. Protein: CASSDRGAQETQYF. The chain has TRBV6-1 and TRBJ2-5, with unresolved D. The CDR3 is 14 residues long. Trimming removed 3 bases from V and 1 base from J, with 9 bases in between. The germline V gene has CDR1 MNHNS and CDR2 SASEGT.

This clonotype was picked up a small number of times. The chain couples TRBV24-1 to TRBJ2-5; possibly TRBD1 for D (6 bases). The ends were cut back, 7 bases at V and 2 bases at J, with 10 bases in the middle. The CDR3 has 13 amino acids. The V gene's germline CDR1 is KGHDR and CDR2 SFDVKD. Here the CDR3 DNA reads TGTGCCACCAGAGGGGGAGCACAAGAGACCCAGTACTTC. Translating it yields CATRGGAQETQYF.

This clonotype was counted at least ten times. The rearrangement uses TRBV5-1 and TRBJ2-3; D is undetermined. The CDR3 length is 15 residues. Germline loops: CDR1 SGHRS, CDR2 YFSETQ. V shed 0 bases and J shed 4 bases, with 12 bases lying between them. CDR3 DNA sequence: TGCGCCAGCAGCTTGGAGCGTTCCGTCCCAGATACGCAGTATTTT. It yields the protein CASSLERSVPDTQYF.

The sample holds a few counts of this clonotype. The chain combines TRBV13 with TRBJ1-6; possibly TRBD1 for D (5 bases). Trimming stripped 4 bases from V and 5 bases from J, with 9 bases between. This CDR3 comprises 14 residues. CDR1 PRHDT and CDR2 FYEKMQ come from the germline V gene (reference sequence). The CDR3 coding sequence is TGTGCCAGCAGCTCGGGACGGGATAATTCACCCCTCCACTTT. It encodes CASSSGRDNSPLHF.

This clonotype was picked up one time. This chain uses TRBV5-6 with TRBJ2-3; the D is unclear. This CDR3 comprises 15 residues. The V and J ends lost 1 base and 9 bases respectively, with 18 bases between them. Germline CDR1 SGHDT, CDR2 YYEEEE. CDR3 loop: CASSLSGVRASTQYF. The CDR3 DNA is TGTGCCAGCAGCTTGAGTGGGGTAAGGGCGAGCACGCAGTATTTT.

This clonotype was seen ten or more times. The chain links TRBV11-2 to TRBJ2-3; 10 positions agree with TRBD1. Germline V gene sequence: CDR1 SGHAT, CDR2 FQNNGV. The CDR3 sequence is 12 residues long. V trimming: 5 bases; J trimming: 9 bases; junction bases outside the gene matches: 2. The DNA for the CDR3 is TGTGCCAGCAGCCCGGACAGGGGGACGCAGTATTTT. Amino acids: CASSPDRGTQYF.

This clonotype showed up many times. This chain uses TRBV12-3 or TRBV12-4 with TRBJ2-1, with D possibly being TRBD2 (5 bases). V was cut by 3 bases and J by 9 bases, with 9 bases left in between. The CDR3 is made up of 12 amino acids. The CDR3 sequence is CASSFMAGEQFF. CDR3 in DNA: TGTGCCAGCAGTTTCATGGCGGGTGAGCAGTTCTTC.

This clonotype has only a few counts. The chain employs TRBV5-4 and TRBJ2-7; 8 nucleotides agree with TRBD2. CDR1 SGHNT and CDR2 YYREEE come from the germline V gene (reference sequence). V dropped 1 base and J dropped 6; count of bases not matched to a gene: 9. The length of the CDR3 is 15 residues. The CDR3 DNA is TGTGCCAGCAGCTTGTCGGTAGCGGGGAGAAGCGAGCAGTACTTC. Translating it yields CASSLSVAGRSEQYF.